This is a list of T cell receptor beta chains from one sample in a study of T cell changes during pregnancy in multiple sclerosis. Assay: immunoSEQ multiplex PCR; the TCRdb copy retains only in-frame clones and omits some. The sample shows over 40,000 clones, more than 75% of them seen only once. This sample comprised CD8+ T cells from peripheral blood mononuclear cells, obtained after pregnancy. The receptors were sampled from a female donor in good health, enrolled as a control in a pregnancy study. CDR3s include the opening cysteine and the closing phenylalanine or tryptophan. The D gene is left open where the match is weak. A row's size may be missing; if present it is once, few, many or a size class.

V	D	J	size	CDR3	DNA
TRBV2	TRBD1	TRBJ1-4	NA	CASGTATNEKLFF	TGTGCCAGCGGGACAGCAACTAATGAAAAACTGTTTTTT
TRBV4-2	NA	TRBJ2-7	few	CASSQDPREQYF	TGTGCCAGCAGCCAAGATCCGCGGGAGCAGTACTTC
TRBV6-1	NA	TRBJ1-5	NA	CASSEAGGFNQPQHF	TGTGCCAGCAGTGAAGCTGGCGGGTTCAATCAGCCCCAGCATTTT
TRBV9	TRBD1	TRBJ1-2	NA	CASSPRQGTDGYTF	TGTGCCAGCAGCCCCCGACAGGGGACGGATGGCTACACCTTC
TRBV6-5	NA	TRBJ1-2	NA	CASSYEAGTRYGYTF	TGTGCCAGCAGTTACGAGGCCGGGACACGATATGGCTACACCTTC
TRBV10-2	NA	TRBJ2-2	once	CASSIAANTGELFF	TGCGCCAGCAGTATAGCGGCGAACACCGGGGAGCTGTTTTTT
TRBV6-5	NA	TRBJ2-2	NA	CASSPLDRNTGELFF	TGTGCCAGCAGCCCGCTGGACAGGAACACCGGGGAGCTGTTTTTT
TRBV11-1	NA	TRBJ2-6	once	CASSLAAGSGANVLTF	TGTGCCAGCAGCTTAGCGGCCGGGAGCGGGGCCAACGTCCTGACTTTC
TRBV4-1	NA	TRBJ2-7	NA	CASSHHPPDGTYEQYF	TGCGCCAGCAGCCACCACCCCCCGGACGGGACCTACGAGCAGTACTTC
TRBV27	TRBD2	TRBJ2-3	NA	CASSPTVDVRGGADTQYF	TGTGCCAGCAGCCCCACGGTGGATGTGAGGGGAGGGGCAGATACGCAGTATTTT
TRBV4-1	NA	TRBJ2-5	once	CASSLLRGASATQYF	TGCGCCAGCAGCCTGCTGAGAGGAGCCTCGGCGACCCAGTACTTC
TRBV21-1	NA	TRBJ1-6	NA	CASSRYQDCRHSPLHF	TGTGCCAGCAGCAGATATCAGGACTGCCGTCATTCACCCCTCCACTTT
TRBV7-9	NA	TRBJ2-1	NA	CASSPDSGVNNEQFF	TGTGCCAGCAGCCCGGACTCAGGGGTCAACAATGAGCAGTTCTTC
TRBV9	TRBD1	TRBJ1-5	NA	CASSLGTGNQPQHF	TGTGCCAGCAGCTTGGGGACAGGGAATCAGCCCCAGCATTTT
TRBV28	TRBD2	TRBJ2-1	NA	CASQEVAGGHWFF	TGTGCCAGCCAAGAGGTAGCGGGGGGTCATTGGTTCTTC
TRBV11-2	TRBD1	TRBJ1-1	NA	CASSIADRDAAFF	TGTGCCAGCAGCATTGCAGACAGGGATGCTGCTTTCTTT
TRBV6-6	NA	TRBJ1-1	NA	CASKSWEIMNTEAFF	TGTGCCAGCAAATCTTGGGAGATCATGAACACTGAAGCTTTCTTT
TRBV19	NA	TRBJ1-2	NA	CASSMIRFSRYGYTF	TGTGCCAGTAGTATGATTCGGTTCTCCCGCTATGGCTACACCTTC
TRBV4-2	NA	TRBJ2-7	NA	CASSQDPTGTYEQYF	TGTGCCAGCAGCCAAGACCCTACGGGAACCTACGAGCAGTACTTC
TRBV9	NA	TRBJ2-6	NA	CASSVGNRGSGANVLTF	TGTGCCAGCAGCGTAGGTAATCGGGGGTCTGGGGCCAACGTCCTGACTTTC
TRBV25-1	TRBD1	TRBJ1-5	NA	CASSEYGTGYRQPQHF	TGTGCCAGCAGTGAATATGGGACAGGGTACCGTCAGCCCCAGCATTTT
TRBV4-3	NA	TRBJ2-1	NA	CASSSRDTSADNEQFF	TGCGCCAGCAGCTCCAGGGATACCAGTGCCGACAATGAGCAGTTCTTC
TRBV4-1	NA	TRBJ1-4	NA	CASSQASGKDSEKLFF	TGCGCCAGCAGCCAAGCCTCCGGGAAGGATAGTGAAAAACTGTTTTTT
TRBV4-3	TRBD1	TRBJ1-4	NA	CASSQGTGVTTNEKLFF	TGCGCCAGCAGCCAAGGGACAGGCGTCACAACTAATGAAAAACTGTTTTTT
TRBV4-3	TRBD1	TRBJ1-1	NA	CASSRQGENTEAFF	TGCGCCAGCAGCCGACAGGGAGAGAACACTGAAGCTTTCTTT
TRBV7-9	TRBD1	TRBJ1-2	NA	CASSYRQGRNYGYTF	TGTGCCAGCAGCTACCGACAGGGAAGAAACTATGGCTACACCTTC
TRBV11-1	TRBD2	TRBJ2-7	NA	CASSLGGALYEQYF	TGTGCCAGCAGCTTGGGAGGGGCACTGTACGAGCAGTACTTC
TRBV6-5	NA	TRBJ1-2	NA	CASSYSSYGYTF	TGTGCCAGCAGTTACTCGAGCTATGGCTACACCTTC